These 29 T cell receptor beta chains came from one sample sequenced in a study of shared clonotypes between healthy human individuals. Positively selected for CCR7, the CD45RO-negative cells used as naive CD8 cells excluded terminally differentiated effector memory CD45RA+ cells. Data came from immunoSEQ multiplex PCR; TCRdb stores just in-frame clones and leaves some out. The sample carries some 2 million clones, about 95% recorded once. Sequencing was carried out using naive CD8+ T cells sorted from blood. The source of these receptors is a young man in good health.

The rearrangement joins TRBV6-1 to TRBJ2-2; unclear D gene. Trimming shortened V by 3 bases and J by 1 base, and 12 bases separated the two germline ends. Germline assignment: CDR1 MNHNS and CDR2 SASEGT. The CDR3 has 16 amino acids. As DNA, the CDR3 is TGTGCCAGCAGTGATTCCGGGCTGGGGAACACCGGGGAGCTGTTTTTT. It encodes CASSDSGLGNTGELFF.

On this clone: The same CDR3 also results from other DNA sequences found in this sample. The V call is TRBV27, the J call TRBJ2-1; no clear D. In germline, CDR1 is MNHEY, CDR2 SMNVEV (reference sequence). Trimming pared 3 bases from V and 3 bases from J, leaving 6 bases between. This CDR3 contains 13 residues. CDR3 in amino acids: CASSFGVYNEQFF. The CDR3 DNA reads as TGTGCCAGCAGTTTCGGTGTCTACAATGAGCAGTTCTTC.

Here the CDR3 reads CSVDPGQGSYEQYF. CDR3 DNA sequence: TGCAGCGTGGACCCGGGACAGGGATCCTACGAGCAGTACTTC. V gene TRBV29-1 combines with J gene TRBJ2-7; 9 positions match TRBD1. The V and J ends lost 6 bases and 1 base, in that order; junction bases with no gene match: 7. CDR3 size: 14 residues. Germline values: CDR1 SQVTM, CDR2 ANQGSEA.

The rearrangement uses TRBV20-1 and TRBJ2-5; the D gene is possibly TRBD2 (5 bases). Germline V gene lookup returns CDR1 DFQATT and CDR2 SNEGSKA (reference sequence). This CDR3 has 10 amino acids. V shed 5 bases and J shed 7 bases, with 8 bases lying between them. CDR3 protein: CSAPRGTQYF. Written as DNA, the CDR3 is TGCAGTGCTCCACGGGGGACCCAGTACTTC.

The V and J genes are TRBV2 and TRBJ1-4; 8 bases align to TRBD1. Per germline, CDR1 SNHLY and CDR2 FYNNEI. The CDR3 has 18 amino acids. V was clipped by 4 bases and J by 3 bases; unmatched bases: 13. The CDR3, as DNA: TGTGCCAGCAGTGGGCCCGTGCAGGGGGCGGCCCCTAATGAAAAACTGTTTTTT. Encoded protein: CASSGPVQGAAPNEKLFF.

The chain uses TRBV27 and TRBJ1-2, with a tentative D call TRBD1 (6 bases). The CDR3 spans 15 residues. The germline gives CDR1 MNHEY, CDR2 SMNVEV (reference sequence). The germline V and J ends were trimmed by 7 bases and 0 bases, with 15 bases remaining between them. The DNA of the CDR3 is TGTGCCAGCACCCACAGGGTTGGGTCTAACTATGGCTACACCTTC. Translation gives CASTHRVGSNYGYTF.

The rearrangement uses TRBV27 and TRBJ2-5; D call uncertain. The CDR3 is 11 residues long. V was clipped by 7 bases and J by 4 bases, with 7 bases between them. Germline CDR1 MNHEY, CDR2 SMNVEV (reference sequence). The CDR3 region has the DNA TGTGCCAGCAAGATGAGAGAGACCCAGTACTTC. It specifies CASKMRETQYF.

The chain joins TRBV6-5 to TRBJ2-2; 7 bases are shared with TRBD2. V was clipped by 6 bases and J by 6 bases; unmatched bases: 7. This CDR3 region has 14 residues. Germline-derived CDR1 and CDR2 are MNHEY and SVGAGI. The CDR3 region has the DNA TGTGCCAGCAGCGGACTAGTCCCCCCCGGGGAGCTGTTTTTT. This sequence encodes CASSGLVPPGELFF.

CDR3 sequence reads: CASSLRLAGGNPYNEQFF. DNA of the CDR3: TGTGCCAGCAGCTTGCGACTAGCGGGGGGGAACCCATACAATGAGCAGTTCTTC. This rearrangement joins TRBV11-3 to TRBJ2-1, with TRBD2 identical over 14 bases. This CDR3 is built from 18 residues. V was clipped by 3 bases and J by 4 bases; unmatched bases: 8. Germline V lookup: CDR1 SGHNT, CDR2 YENEEA.

This chain joins TRBV28 and TRBJ2-1; 8 positions match TRBD2. The CDR3 totals 14 residues. Germline V CDR1 and CDR2: MDHEN, SYDVKM. Trimming took 10 bases from V and 2 from J; bases not matched to a gene: 7. Written as DNA, the CDR3 is TGTGCCACCCTAACTAGCGGTACCTACAATGAGCAGTTCTTC. It codes for CATLTSGTYNEQFF.

A note on this clone: Other DNA sequences from this sample encode an identical CDR3 as well. The chain is built from TRBV13 and TRBJ2-2; no firm D call. V lost 5 bases and J 8 bases, leaving 9 bases between the germline ends. The V gene's germline CDR1 is PRHDT and CDR2 FYEKMQ (reference sequence). The CDR3 consists of 12 residues. The CDR3 spells CASSLVRGELFF. The CDR3 region has the DNA TGTGCCAGCAGCCTAGTCCGGGGGGAGCTGTTTTTT.

The rearrangement joins TRBV29-1 to TRBJ2-1; tentative D call: TRBD2 (6 bases). Germline assignment: CDR1 SQVTM and CDR2 ANQGSEA. The germline V and J ends were trimmed by 4 bases and 3 bases, with 16 bases remaining between them. This CDR3 spans 15 amino acids. This chain's CDR3 is CSVARPSVLYNEQFF. DNA for the CDR3: TGCAGCGTTGCCAGGCCTAGCGTCCTCTACAATGAGCAGTTCTTC.

The chain is built from TRBV5-6 and TRBJ1-2, with D perhaps TRBD1 (6 bases). The CDR3 runs 15 residues. The V end lost 4 bases, the J end lost 2 bases, and 15 bases lay between the germline ends. The germline gives CDR1 SGHDT, CDR2 YYEEEE. CDR3 residues: CASSTTGTGNYGYTF. The DNA of the CDR3 is TGTGCCAGCAGCACCACAGGGACTGGAAACTATGGCTACACCTTC.

Only one count was recorded for this clone. One base away lies a much larger clone, so this may be a sequencing read error. The same CDR3 is also encoded by other DNA sequences in this sample. The rearrangement joins TRBV4-3 to TRBJ1-6; D gene ambiguous. The CDR3 covers 14 residues. Germline V gene lookup returns CDR1 LGHNA and CDR2 YSLEER. The CDR3 is CASSQDSRNSPLHF. The CDR3 DNA is TGCGCCAGCAGCCAAGACAGCCGTAATTCGCCCCTCCACTTT.

Details on this clone: The same CDR3 is also encoded by other DNA sequences in this sample. The chain uses TRBV5-6 and TRBJ1-2; D remains ambiguous. Looked up from germline, CDR1 is SGHDT and CDR2 is YYEEEE. The V end was cut by 4 bases, the J end by 5 bases, with 9 bases between. The CDR3 runs 12 residues. Written as DNA, the CDR3 is TGTGCCAGCAGCCTGGGAAATTATGGCTACACCTTC. It codes for CASSLGNYGYTF.

A remark on this clone: A junction boundary mismatches the germline segment, possibly from a read error. The gene calls are TRBV6-4 and TRBJ1-6; D gene ambiguous. CDR3 length equals 10 residues. CDR1 and CDR2 from the germline V gene are MRHNA and SNTAGT. DNA of the CDR3: TGTGCCAGCACTTCTTCACTCCTCCACTTT. The encoded protein is CASTSSLLHF.

The rearrangement uses TRBV11-2 and TRBJ2-7; D not certain. V was pared by 0 bases and J by 7 bases, with 19 bases between. CDR1 is SGHAT, CDR2 FQNNGV, per germline. This CDR3 is built from 16 residues. Here the CDR3 DNA reads TGTGCCAGCAGCTTAGAGTACGGGTCCCTTTCGTGGGAGCAGTACTTC. Its translation is CASSLEYGSLSWEQYF.

V gene TRBV5-1 combines with J gene TRBJ2-3; D possibly corresponds to TRBD2 (6 bases). CDR1 is SGHRS and CDR2 is YFSETQ in the germline V gene. The CDR3 runs to 15 residues. Trimming cost V 5 bases and J 1 base, with 14 bases left between them. The CDR3, as DNA: TGCGCCAGCAGATATGCCGGGACTGGCACAGATACGCAGTATTTT. Amino acids: CASRYAGTGTDTQYF.

The chain joins TRBV7-9 to TRBJ1-1; TRBD1 aligns across 9 bases. Per germline, CDR1 SEHNR and CDR2 FQNEAQ (reference sequence). The ends lost 5 bases at V and 4 bases at J; junction bases unmatched: 5. The CDR3 contains 14 residues. Here the CDR3 reads CASSPSTGGTEAFF. For the CDR3, the DNA is TGTGCCAGCAGCCCATCGACAGGGGGCACTGAAGCTTTCTTT.

This rearrangement joins TRBV5-4 to TRBJ2-7; D unclear. The germline CDR1 and CDR2 sequences are SGHNT and YYREEE (reference sequence). Trimming pared 4 bases from V and 0 bases from J, leaving 17 bases between. This CDR3 contains 16 residues. The CDR3 loop reads CASSRGRLLSSYEQYF. The CDR3 DNA sequence: TGTGCCAGCAGCCGCGGCCGACTCCTTAGCTCCTACGAGCAGTACTTC.

The V call is TRBV4-3, the J call TRBJ2-7; TRBD2 is a possible D gene (6 bases). Germline V gives CDR1 LGHNA, CDR2 YSLEER. The CDR3 covers 16 residues. Trimming took 0 bases from V and 1 from J, leaving 13 bases between them. The CDR3 nucleotides read TGCGCCAGCAGCCAAGATGCGGAGGGACCATCCTACGAGCAGTACTTC. The encoded protein is CASSQDAEGPSYEQYF.

This chain links TRBV28 with TRBJ1-3; 12 bases match TRBD1. Germline CDR1 is MDHEN and CDR2 is SYDVKM. The CDR3 is 17 amino acids. Trimming cost V 3 bases and J 3 bases; bases outside gene matches: 6. The CDR3 loop is CASSFPGTGGIGNTIYF. The CDR3 DNA follows: TGTGCCAGCAGTTTCCCCGGGACAGGGGGCATTGGAAACACCATATATTTT.

This chain connects TRBV11-2 to TRBJ2-5, with 7 positions matching TRBD1. The CDR3 has 16 residues. The junction had 5 bases not matched to a gene; V was cut back by 1 base and J by 0 bases. Per germline, CDR1 SGHAT and CDR2 FQNNGV. CDR3 coding DNA: TGTGCCAGCAGCTTAGGACAGGGCCCGTACCAAGAGACCCAGTACTTC. Protein sequence: CASSLGQGPYQETQYF.

This clone was detected only once. This chain links TRBV14 with TRBJ2-1, with D uncertain. V was trimmed by 1 base and J by 2 bases, leaving 18 bases between them. Germline assignment: CDR1 SGHDN and CDR2 FVKESK. This CDR3 contains 18 residues. CDR3: CASSQGAFGEPAYNEQFF. CDR3 in DNA: TGTGCCAGCAGCCAAGGCGCCTTTGGTGAACCGGCCTACAATGAGCAGTTCTTC.

The gene calls are TRBV5-1 and TRBJ2-7; D is unresolved. The ends were cut back, 7 bases at V and 3 bases at J, with 17 bases in the middle. The CDR3 is made up of 14 amino acids. The germline V gene encodes CDR1 SGHRS and CDR2 YFSETQ. The CDR3 is CASAVVDGYYEQYF. The CDR3 DNA sequence: TGCGCCAGCGCGGTCGTCGACGGTTACTACGAGCAGTACTTC.

The gene calls are TRBV5-6 and TRBJ2-3; D gene ambiguous. Germline values: CDR1 SGHDT, CDR2 YYEEEE. V lost 4 bases to trimming and J lost 3 bases, with 6 bases between them. The CDR3 runs to 12 residues. The CDR3 region is CASSVQTDTQYF. CDR3 nucleotides: TGTGCCAGCAGCGTACAAACAGATACGCAGTATTTT.

CDR3 in amino acids: CAISETRGQAYSPDEQYF. The CDR3 nucleotides are TGTGCCATCAGTGAGACCAGGGGACAGGCCTACTCTCCCGACGAGCAGTACTTC. V and J are TRBV10-3 and TRBJ2-7; 8 nucleotides agree with TRBD1. J lost 5 bases, V lost 2 bases, and 17 bases had no gene match. The germline V gene encodes CDR1 ENHRY and CDR2 SYGVKD. The CDR3 has 18 residues.

This clone has just one count. This chain links TRBV7-9 with TRBJ1-2, with TRBD1 identical over 9 bases. The CDR3 loop spans 15 amino acids. V was pared by 1 base and J by 4 bases, with 4 bases of the junction left unmatched. Germline V CDR1 and CDR2: SEHNR, FQNEAQ (reference sequence). The CDR3 nucleotides read TGTGCCAGCAGCTTAGGGGGACAGGGTGTCTATGGCTACACCTTC. This codes for CASSLGGQGVYGYTF. The whole variable domain, remainder taken from reference TRBV7-9 and TRBJ1-2, is DTGVSQNPRHKITKRGQNVTFRCDPISEHNRLYWYRQTLGQGPEFLTYFQNEAQLEKSRLLSDRFSAERPKGSFSTLEIQRTEQGDSAMYLCASSLGGQGVYGYTFGSGTRLTVV.

Worth noting for this clone: The same CDR3 is also encoded by other DNA sequences in this sample. The rearrangement uses TRBV27 and TRBJ2-1, with 9 bases matching TRBD2. The junction had 6 bases not matched to a gene; V was cut back by 8 bases and J by 4 bases. From germline, CDR1 is MNHEY and CDR2 SMNVEV (reference sequence). The CDR3 totals 14 residues. The CDR3 bases are TGTGCCAGCGCACTAGCGGGCGATTACAATGAGCAGTTCTTC. Its protein is CASALAGDYNEQFF.